These T cell receptor beta chains were read from a single sample in a study of CD8 T cells in Susac syndrome. Each CDR3 protein is one row after TCRdb ran MiXCR on the immunoSEQ multiplex PCR reads. The sample carries hundreds of thousands of distinct CDR3 sequences, 85% recorded once. Sequencing was done on a sample of CD8+ T cells from PBMCs. The receptors were sampled from a human donor with multiple sclerosis. The CDR3 runs from the conserved cysteine through the conserved F or W. D genes are given only for firm matches. Some rows have no size entry. The others give once, few or many, or a class for an expanded clone.

J gene | V gene | D gene | clone size | CDR3 protein | CDR3 DNA
TRBJ2-5 | TRBV20-1 | NA | NA | CSAQGRVFQETQYF | TGCAGTGCTCAGGGGAGGGTATTCCAAGAGACCCAGTACTTC
TRBJ1-5 | TRBV12-3/TRBV12-4 | NA | NA | CASSLLSRQPQHF | TGTGCCAGCAGTTTATTATCACGTCAGCCCCAGCATTTT
TRBJ2-1 | TRBV27 | TRBD2 | NA | CASSLSFSGSSYNEQFF | TGTGCCAGCAGTTTAAGCTTTAGCGGGAGCTCCTACAATGAGCAGTTCTTC
TRBJ2-7 | TRBV6-5 | NA | NA | CASSYGTRGNYEQYF | TGTGCCAGCAGTTACGGAACTAGGGGTAACTACGAGCAGTACTTC
TRBJ2-7 | TRBV27 | TRBD2 | once | CASSPGTSRYEQYF | TGTGCCAGCAGCCCCGGGACTAGCCGATACGAGCAGTACTTC
TRBJ2-1 | TRBV5-4 | TRBD2 | once | CASSSGTSGANEQFF | TGTGCCAGCAGCAGCGGGACTAGCGGAGCCAATGAGCAGTTCTTC
TRBJ1-1 | TRBV30 | NA | NA | CAWSHLRVDTEAFF | TGTGCCTGGAGCCACCTGCGGGTGGACACTGAAGCTTTCTTT
TRBJ2-1 | TRBV12-3/TRBV12-4 | TRBD2 | NA | CASSLTGLAGGFEPNEQFF | TGTGCCAGCAGTTTAACGGGACTAGCGGGAGGTTTTGAGCCCAATGAGCAGTTCTTC
TRBJ2-5 | TRBV13 | TRBD1 | NA | CASSFGQDGWETQYF | TGTGCCAGCAGCTTTGGACAGGATGGGTGGGAGACCCAGTACTTC
TRBJ2-3 | TRBV11-2 | NA | NA | CASSLWGRGPRTDTQYF | TGTGCCAGCAGCTTATGGGGCAGGGGACCTAGGACAGATACGCAGTATTTT
TRBJ2-1 | TRBV4-1 | NA | NA | CASSPSASSYNEQFF | TGCGCCAGCAGCCCGAGCGCTAGCTCCTACAATGAGCAGTTCTTC
TRBJ2-7 | TRBV25-1 | NA | NA | CATRDIYEQYF | TGTGCCACCAGGGACATTTACGAGCAGTACTTC
TRBJ1-2 | TRBV20-1 | NA | NA | CSAEGDGRGGYTF | TGCAGTGCCGAGGGGGACGGTCGGGGTGGCTACACCTTC
TRBJ2-7 | TRBV7-8 | TRBD1 | NA | CASRQGQAPVYEQYF | TGTGCCAGCAGGCAGGGACAGGCGCCCGTCTACGAGCAGTACTTC
TRBJ2-7 | TRBV27 | NA | NA | CASSFLGGLEQYF | TGTGCCAGCAGTTTTCTAGGGGGTCTGGAGCAGTACTTC
TRBJ2-7 | TRBV6-6 | NA | NA | CASSHKSGAPSYEQYF | TGTGCCAGCAGTCACAAGTCAGGGGCTCCTTCCTACGAGCAGTACTTC
TRBJ1-5 | TRBV12-5 | TRBD1 | NA | CASGLSSDRGPNQPQHF | TGTGCTAGTGGTTTGTCCTCGGACAGGGGGCCCAATCAGCCCCAGCATTTT
TRBJ2-5 | TRBV12-3/TRBV12-4 | NA | once | CASSFLSGVETQYF | TGTGCCAGCAGTTTTCTTTCGGGGGTAGAGACCCAGTACTTC
TRBJ2-3 | TRBV12-3/TRBV12-4 | TRBD2 | NA | CASSSGLASDTQYF | TGTGCCAGCAGTTCCGGACTAGCGTCGGATACGCAGTATTTT
TRBJ2-5 | TRBV25-1 | NA | NA | CASSESNSGETQYF | TGTGCCAGCAGTGAGTCAAATTCAGGAGAGACCCAGTACTTC
TRBJ2-1 | TRBV24-1 | TRBD1 | NA | CATSDTDRGGEQFF | TGTGCCACCAGTGATACGGACAGGGGAGGTGAGCAGTTCTTC
TRBJ2-7 | TRBV4-1 | NA | NA | CASSQDLEYEQYF | TGCGCCAGCAGCCAAGATCTTGAATACGAGCAGTACTTC
TRBJ1-5 | TRBV18 | NA | NA | CASSPGHFDQPQHF | TGTGCCAGCTCACCAGGACATTTTGATCAGCCCCAGCATTTT
TRBJ2-5 | TRBV27 | TRBD1 | NA | CASSTGQGPETQYF | TGTGCCAGCAGTACCGGACAGGGACCGGAGACCCAGTACTTC
TRBJ1-1 | TRBV28 | NA | few | CASSFRVGGTEAFF | TGTGCCAGCAGTTTCAGGGTCGGAGGCACTGAAGCTTTCTTT
TRBJ2-7 | TRBV4-1 | NA | NA | CASSAPGSHSAYEQYF | TGCGCCAGCAGCGCCCCCGGGAGCCACTCCGCCTACGAGCAGTACTTC
TRBJ1-2 | TRBV7-6 | NA | NA | CASSLGPDTYGYTF | TGTGCCAGCAGCTTAGGTCCCGATACATATGGCTACACCTTC
TRBJ2-3 | TRBV28 | NA | NA | CASSFGADLTSSTDTQYF | TGTGCCAGCAGTTTTGGGGCGGACCTTACCTCTAGCACAGATACGCAGTATTTT
TRBJ2-1 | TRBV24-1 | NA | NA | CATSLMGNEQFF | TGTGCCACCAGTCTCATGGGAAATGAGCAGTTCTTC
TRBJ2-7 | TRBV7-9 | TRBD2 | NA | CASALPGGSYEQYF | TGTGCCAGCGCCCTGCCGGGGGGCTCCTACGAGCAGTACTTC
TRBJ2-1 | TRBV2 | NA | NA | CASKGGVYNEQFF | TGTGCCAGCAAGGGGGGGGTTTACAATGAGCAGTTCTTC
TRBJ2-3 | TRBV11-2 | TRBD2 | NA | CASSSGTTLPPDTQYF | TGTGCCAGCAGCTCCGGGACTACCCTGCCCCCCGATACGCAGTATTTT
TRBJ1-3 | TRBV10-3 | NA | NA | CAINMGQRNTIYF | TGTGCCATCAACATGGGACAACGAAACACCATATATTTT
TRBJ1-2 | TRBV7-6 | NA | once | CASSDDTGLAYGYTF | TGTGCCAGCAGTGATGACACGGGGCTTGCCTATGGCTACACCTTC
TRBJ1-2 | TRBV29-1 | NA | NA | CSSTAVDGYTF | TGCAGTTCGACGGCGGTCGATGGCTACACCTTC
TRBJ2-7 | TRBV7-9 | NA | NA | CASSPPGAEQYF | TGTGCCAGCAGCCCACCCGGGGCCGAGCAGTACTTC
TRBJ2-1 | TRBV25-1 | NA | NA | CASSGLEKSVDEQFF | TGTGCCAGCAGTGGCCTCGAGAAATCGGTCGATGAGCAGTTCTTC
TRBJ1-2 | TRBV4-1 | TRBD1 | NA | CASSQEDRGIYGYTF | TGCGCCAGCAGCCAAGAGGACAGGGGGATCTATGGCTACACCTTC
TRBJ2-2 | TRBV7-9 | TRBD1 | NA | CASSSTGQGNGELFF | TGTGCCAGCAGCTCGACGGGACAGGGGAACGGGGAGCTGTTTTTT
TRBJ1-5 | TRBV28 | NA | NA | CASSSVILRDNNQPQHF | TGTGCCAGCAGTTCCGTAATCCTCCGGGACAACAATCAGCCCCAGCATTTT
TRBJ2-5 | TRBV10-2 | NA | NA | CASSGSPGRKETQYF | TGCGCCAGCAGTGGATCCCCGGGACGGAAAGAGACCCAGTACTTC
TRBJ2-1 | TRBV14 | NA | once | CASSSLPGFSYNEQFF | TGTGCCAGCAGCTCCTTACCGGGGTTCTCCTACAATGAGCAGTTCTTC
TRBJ2-7 | TRBV30 | NA | NA | CAWSVTTEQYF | TGTGCCTGGAGTGTAACGACAGAGCAGTACTTC
TRBJ1-1 | TRBV20-1 | NA | NA | CSARDPWGTGRSMNTEAFF | TGCAGTGCTAGAGATCCATGGGGCACGGGACGGAGTATGAACACTGAAGCTTTCTTT
TRBJ2-1 | TRBV2 | NA | NA | CASSEIAYEGEQFF | TGTGCCAGCAGTGAAATCGCGTATGAGGGTGAGCAGTTCTTC
TRBJ1-1 | TRBV12-3/TRBV12-4 | NA | NA | CASSFAGPGEAFF | TGTGCCAGCAGTTTTGCCGGGCCCGGCGAAGCTTTCTTT
TRBJ1-2 | TRBV12-3/TRBV12-4 | TRBD1 | NA | CASKPWTGDGYTF | TGTGCCAGCAAACCTTGGACAGGGGATGGCTACACCTTC
TRBJ1-5 | TRBV2 | TRBD1 | NA | CASRSWQGGVSNQPQHF | TGTGCCAGCAGATCTTGGCAGGGGGGAGTCAGCAATCAGCCCCAGCATTTT
TRBJ2-1 | TRBV12-3/TRBV12-4 | NA | once | CASSHRNAEDNEQFF | TGTGCCAGCAGTCACAGGAACGCGGAGGACAATGAGCAGTTCTTC
TRBJ1-2 | TRBV27 | NA | NA | CASSLSSGGVNYGYTF | TGTGCCAGCAGTTTATCGTCTGGGGGTGTGAACTATGGCTACACCTTC
TRBJ1-1 | TRBV6-1 | NA | NA | CASSEAGRSEAFF | TGTGCCAGCAGTGAAGCGGGGCGGAGTGAAGCTTTCTTT
TRBJ2-2 | TRBV9 | TRBD2 | NA | CASSDPLAGENTGELFF | TGTGCCAGCAGCGACCCATTAGCGGGAGAAAACACCGGGGAGCTGTTTTTT
TRBJ1-6 | TRBV25-1 | TRBD1 | NA | CASSPDRGTYNSPLHF | TGTGCCAGCAGCCCGGACAGGGGCACCTATAATTCACCCCTCCACTTT
TRBJ2-1 | TRBV7-9 | TRBD1 | once | CASSHRGNEQFF | TGTGCCAGCAGCCACAGGGGCAATGAGCAGTTCTTC
TRBJ2-1 | TRBV21-1 | NA | NA | CASSTQWSIRKNNEQFF | TGTGCCAGCAGCACCCAATGGAGCATCCGGAAAAACAATGAGCAGTTCTTC
TRBJ2-6 | TRBV9 | NA | NA | CASSPGGPTLSGANVLTF | TGTGCCAGCAGCCCTGGGGGACCGACGCTGTCAGGGGCCAACGTCCTGACTTTC
TRBJ2-5 | TRBV25-1 | TRBD2 | NA | CASSVSGGAEAQYF | TGTGCCAGCAGTGTGAGCGGGGGGGCCGAGGCCCAGTACTTC